This passage covers 23 T cell receptor beta chains from one sample sequenced in a study of T cells in Graves' hyperthyroidism and ophthalmopathy. Researchers amplified the TCR beta CDR3 regions from RNA transcripts. A first-round RT-PCR of the TCR CDR3 used the HTBI primer set. MiXCR, run by TCRdb on the multiplex PCR reads, gives a single entry per CDR3 protein. The data contain some 350,000 distinct CDR3 sequences, approximately 15% of them singletons. The specimen was blood. The receptors come from a woman between 18 and 30 years old with Graves' hyperthyroidism that later progressed to Graves' ophthalmopathy.

This clonotype was counted only a few times. This chain links TRBV5-1 with TRBJ2-1; TRBD1 or TRBD2 may be the D gene (6 bases each). The CDR3 sequence is 15 residues long. Germline V CDR1 and CDR2: SGHRS, YFSETQ. Trimming removed 4 bases at V and 6 bases at J, with 17 bases between. Here the CDR3 DNA reads TGCGCCAGCAGCCAATTCTCGGGGGCTGTCAATGAGCAGTTCTTC. This sequence encodes CASSQFSGAVNEQFF.

This clonotype was detected ten times or more. V and J are TRBV19 and TRBJ1-5; the D gene is possibly TRBD1 (6 bases). The CDR3 loop spans 15 amino acids. The V gene lost 6 bases and the J gene lost 3 bases, with 15 bases spanning the gap. Germline-derived CDR1 and CDR2 are LNHDA and SQIVND (reference sequence). The CDR3 region is CASSITGSINQPQHF. The CDR3 region has the DNA TGTGCCAGTAGCATAACAGGGAGCATCAATCAGCCCCAGCATTTT.

The chain combines TRBV5-1 with TRBJ2-1; 8 bases are a match to TRBD1. J was trimmed by 7 bases and V by 4 bases; bases with no gene match: 7. Germline loops: CDR1 SGHRS, CDR2 YFSETQ. The CDR3 is 14 residues long. The DNA of the CDR3 is TGCGCCAGCAGCCAGGACAGGGTTCCGAATGAGCAGTTCTTC. Its protein is CASSQDRVPNEQFF.

This clonotype was seen repeatedly, ten times or more. The V and J genes are TRBV27 and TRBJ1-2, with TRBD1 as a possible D gene (5 bases). The CDR3 covers 13 residues. The germline V gene encodes CDR1 MNHEY and CDR2 SMNVEV (reference sequence). Trimming pared 8 bases from V and 6 bases from J, leaving 16 bases between. This chain's CDR3 is CASGRGVLHGYTF. The CDR3 DNA is TGTGCCAGCGGACGAGGGGTTCTCCATGGCTACACCTTC.

In its sample, this clonotype was seen many times. V is TRBV28 and J is TRBJ2-3, with 12 bases identical to TRBD2. CDR3 length: 15 amino acids. Germline V gene lookup returns CDR1 MDHEN and CDR2 SYDVKM. V dropped 9 bases and J dropped 2; count of bases not matched to a gene: 6. The CDR3 reads CASQRLAGATDTQYF. The CDR3 DNA is TGTGCCAGTCAAAGACTAGCGGGAGCCACAGATACGCAGTATTTT.

This clonotype was found a few times. Possible read error: a much larger clone is one base away. The chain joins TRBV3-1 to TRBJ2-1; TRBD2 is a possible D gene (7 bases). The CDR3 is 15 residues long. Deletions cut 6 bases from V and 5 bases from J, with 17 bases between. The germline V gene has CDR1 LGHDT and CDR2 YNNKEL (reference sequence). CDR3 nucleotide sequence: TGTGCCAGCAGGCTGAGGGGGGAGGGCAACAATGAGCAGTTCTTC. Amino acid sequence: CASRLRGEGNNEQFF.

This clonotype was detected a few times. J is TRBJ2-1 and V is TRBV14, with D unclear. The CDR3 sequence is 13 residues long. Germline V gene data show CDR1 as SGHDN and CDR2 as FVKESK. V was cut by 1 base and J by 6 bases, with 7 bases left in between. The CDR3 DNA sequence: TGTGCCAGCAGCCAAGTCGGGTTCAATGAGCAGTTCTTC. This gives the protein CASSQVGFNEQFF.

This clonotype was picked up many times. The rearrangement joins TRBV27 to TRBJ2-1; no clear D. Germline V gene sequence: CDR1 MNHEY, CDR2 SMNVEV (reference sequence). The CDR3 is 15 amino acids. V was pared by 3 bases and J by 7 bases, with 16 bases between. For the CDR3, the DNA is TGTGCCAGCAGTTTTTTGGCGGCAGGAATGAATGAGCAGTTCTTC. Its translation: CASSFLAAGMNEQFF.

This clonotype was seen at least ten times. This rearrangement joins TRBV6-5 to TRBJ2-7; maybe TRBD2 (6 bases). The CDR3 is 16 amino acids. V lost 0 bases and J 2 bases, leaving 14 bases between the germline ends. Germline lookup yields CDR1 MNHEY and CDR2 SVGAGI. The CDR3 DNA reads as TGTGCCAGCAGTTACTCTGTGGGAGGTCAGGCCTACGAGCAGTACTTC. Protein sequence: CASSYSVGGQAYEQYF.

This clonotype was picked up a small number of times. The chain is built from TRBV12-3 or TRBV12-4 and TRBJ1-5; TRBD1 might be the D (5 bases). This CDR3 has 17 residues. Trimming removed 3 bases from V and 0 bases from J, with 15 bases in between. CDR3 sequence (DNA): TGTGCCAGCAGTTTCACGGGACTGTCTGCTAGCAATCAGCCCCAGCATTTT. As protein: CASSFTGLSASNQPQHF.

This clonotype was found a few times. V and J are TRBV4-1 and TRBJ1-4, with 7 bases lining up with TRBD1. This CDR3 has 20 residues. J was trimmed by 0 bases and V by 1 base; bases with no gene match: 14. In germline, CDR1 is MGHRA, CDR2 YSYEKL. CDR3: CASSQAALVGDSATNEKLFF. DNA for the CDR3: TGCGCCAGCAGCCAAGCCGCACTGGTTGGGGACAGTGCAACTAATGAAAAACTGTTTTTT.

This clonotype has a count of ten or more. The genes are TRBV6-1 and TRBJ2-1; D is unresolved. The V gene's germline CDR1 is MNHNS and CDR2 SASEGT. CDR3 size: 10 residues. Deletions cut 6 bases from V and 7 bases from J, with 4 bases between. The CDR3: CASSANEQFF. In DNA form, the CDR3 reads TGTGCCAGCAGCGCGAATGAGCAGTTCTTC.

This clonotype has ten or more counts. This chain links TRBV11-2 with TRBJ1-2; 8 bases are shared with TRBD1. The J segment lost 3 bases and the V segment lost 2 bases, leaving 5 bases of the junction unmatched. The germline V gene has CDR1 SGHAT and CDR2 FQNNGV. There are 15 residues in the CDR3. The DNA of the CDR3 is TGTGCCAGCAGCTTAAGGACAGGGTGGGACTATGGCTACACCTTC. It codes for CASSLRTGWDYGYTF.

This clonotype was counted many times. The chain employs TRBV11-2 and TRBJ2-3; 10 bases are a match to TRBD2. Germline loops: CDR1 SGHAT, CDR2 FQNNGV. V lost 3 bases and J lost 5; bases outside the gene matches: 14. This CDR3 comprises 18 residues. The CDR3 nucleotides are TGTGCCAGCAGCTTCCGGGACAGGCTAGCGGGAGTGGGAGATACGCAGTATTTT. This sequence encodes CASSFRDRLAGVGDTQYF.

This clonotype has more than one count but fewer than ten. This sequence joins TRBV20-1 and TRBJ2-1, with 9 bases aligning to TRBD2. Germline loops: CDR1 DFQATT, CDR2 SNEGSKA (reference sequence). The CDR3 covers 16 residues. The junction had 5 bases not matched to a gene; V was cut back by 2 bases and J by 0 bases. This CDR3 reads CSARPASGTSYNEQFF. As DNA, the CDR3 is TGCAGTGCTAGACCTGCTAGCGGGACCTCCTACAATGAGCAGTTCTTC.

Ten or more counts support this clonotype. The CDR3, as DNA: TGTGCCAGCAGTTTATCCGGGACTTGGCACAATGAGCAGTTCTTC. It encodes CASSLSGTWHNEQFF. The chain uses TRBV28 and TRBJ2-1, with D possibly matching TRBD2 (6 bases). Per germline, CDR1 MDHEN and CDR2 SYDVKM. The V and J ends lost 1 base and 5 bases respectively, with 12 bases between them. The CDR3 sequence is 15 residues long.

The chain employs TRBV20-1 and TRBJ2-1; 10 nucleotides match TRBD2. Germline assignment: CDR1 DFQATT and CDR2 SNEGSKA (reference sequence). V trimming: 3 bases; J trimming: 3 bases; junction bases outside the gene matches: 8. The CDR3 is 16 amino acids. CDR3 residues: CSARDQLAGNYNEQFF. CDR3 nucleotide sequence: TGCAGTGCTAGGGATCAACTAGCGGGAAACTACAATGAGCAGTTCTTC.

This clonotype was counted many times. V gene TRBV28 combines with J gene TRBJ2-5, with 11 positions matching TRBD1. Germline values: CDR1 MDHEN, CDR2 SYDVKM. The CDR3 is made up of 15 amino acids. V lost 6 bases to trimming and J lost 4 bases; unmatched junction nucleotides: 7. CDR3 sequence (DNA): TGTGCCAGCAGCCAGGGACAGGGGGTTGGAGAGACCCAGTACTTC. It specifies CASSQGQGVGETQYF.

This chain connects TRBV13 to TRBJ2-7, with 10 bases matching TRBD1. This CDR3 is built from 15 residues. Germline-derived CDR1 and CDR2 are PRHDT and FYEKMQ (reference sequence). The V segment lost 5 bases and the J segment 6 bases; nucleotides outside the gene matches: 10. CDR3 sequence reads: CASSRGTGVSLEQYF. CDR3 bases: TGTGCCAGCAGCCGCGGGACAGGGGTTTCCCTCGAGCAGTACTTC. The variable domain in full, completed from reference TRBV13 and TRBJ2-7, reads AAGVIQSPRHLIKEKRETATLKCYPIPRHDTVYWYQQGPGQDPQFLISFYEKMQSDKGSIPDRFSAQQFSDYHSELNMSSLELGDSALYFCASSRGTGVSLEQYFGPGTRLTVT.

This clonotype has ten or more counts. The chain has TRBV7-9 and TRBJ2-7; perhaps D is TRBD1 or TRBD2 (5 bases each). The V end lost 5 bases, the J end lost 3 bases, and 14 bases lay between the germline ends. Germline CDR1 and CDR2: SEHNR and FQNEAQ (reference sequence). The CDR3 runs 14 residues. CDR3 sequence reads: CASSLVGRDYEQYF. CDR3 coding DNA: TGTGCCAGCAGCCTGGTGGGACGGGACTACGAGCAGTACTTC.

Many counts were recorded for this clonotype. The V gene is TRBV7-8, the J gene TRBJ2-5; D is ambiguous. Germline V gene lookup returns CDR1 SGHVS and CDR2 FQNEAQ. This CDR3 contains 15 residues. The V end lost 3 bases, the J end lost 0 bases, and 11 bases lay between the germline ends. CDR3 nucleotides: TGTGCCAGCAGCTTGCAGCAAGGGTACCAAGAGACCCAGTACTTC. As protein: CASSLQQGYQETQYF.

This clonotype was observed at least ten times. J is TRBJ2-5 and V is TRBV9; 16 bases are shared with TRBD2. The J segment lost 2 bases and the V segment lost 3 bases, leaving 10 bases of the junction unmatched. Germline V gene sequence: CDR1 SGDLS, CDR2 YYNGEE. The length of the CDR3 is 19 residues. The CDR3 DNA reads as TGTGCCAGCAGCGGAACCCCGGGACTAGCGGGAGGGCCACAAGAGACCCAGTACTTC. Amino acids: CASSGTPGLAGGPQETQYF.

The rearrangement joins TRBV19 to TRBJ1-5; D is unclear. Germline-derived CDR1 and CDR2 are LNHDA and SQIVND (reference sequence). This CDR3 spans 14 amino acids. The ends were cut back, 7 bases at V and 4 bases at J, with 14 bases in the middle. The CDR3 loop reads CASNDNIGNQPQHF. DNA for the CDR3: TGTGCCAGTAACGATAATATAGGAAATCAGCCCCAGCATTTT.